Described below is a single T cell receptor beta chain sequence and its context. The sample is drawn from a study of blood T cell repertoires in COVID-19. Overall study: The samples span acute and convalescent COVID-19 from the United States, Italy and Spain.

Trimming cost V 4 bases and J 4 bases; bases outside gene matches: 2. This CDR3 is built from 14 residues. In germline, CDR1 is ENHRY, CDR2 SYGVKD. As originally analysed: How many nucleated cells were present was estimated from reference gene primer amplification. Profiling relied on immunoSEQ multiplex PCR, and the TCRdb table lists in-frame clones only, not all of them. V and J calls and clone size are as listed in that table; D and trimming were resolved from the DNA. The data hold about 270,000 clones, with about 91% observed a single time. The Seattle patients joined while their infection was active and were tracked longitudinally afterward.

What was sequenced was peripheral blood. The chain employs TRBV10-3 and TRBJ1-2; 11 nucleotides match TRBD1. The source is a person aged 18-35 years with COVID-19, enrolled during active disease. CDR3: CAISAGTGGYGYTF. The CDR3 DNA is TGTGCCATCAGTGCCGGGACAGGGGGCTATGGCTACACCTTC.